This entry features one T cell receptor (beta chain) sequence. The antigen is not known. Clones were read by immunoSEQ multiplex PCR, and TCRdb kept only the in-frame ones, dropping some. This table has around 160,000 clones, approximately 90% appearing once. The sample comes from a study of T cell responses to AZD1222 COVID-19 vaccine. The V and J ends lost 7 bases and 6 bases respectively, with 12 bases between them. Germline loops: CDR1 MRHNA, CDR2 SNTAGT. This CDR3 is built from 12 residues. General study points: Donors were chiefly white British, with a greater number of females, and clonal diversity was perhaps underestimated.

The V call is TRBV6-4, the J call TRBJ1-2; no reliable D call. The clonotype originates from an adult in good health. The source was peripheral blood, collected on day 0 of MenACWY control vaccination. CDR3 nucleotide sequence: TGTGCCAGCACCCTAATGGGGAATGGCTACACCTTC. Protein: CASTLMGNGYTF.